These T cell receptor beta chains were read from a single sample in a study of siplizumab effects on memory and regulatory T cells. Sequenced by immunoSEQ multiplex PCR; TCRdb stores in-frame clones only, minus some. The sample lists roughly 110,000 clones, approximately 92% occurring once. The source material was non-Treg CD4+ T cells sorted from blood. These receptors were taken from a human donor in good health. CDR3s include the opening cysteine and the closing phenylalanine or tryptophan. A D gene is named only where the DNA matches it firmly.

cdr3_nt,cdr3_aa,d_call,v_call,j_call
TGTGCCAGCAGCCCCCGAAATTCCGATTGGAGGGGGGGCATGGATGAGCAGTTCTTC,CASSPRNSDWRGGMDEQFF,.,TRBV13,TRBJ2-1
TGTGCCAGCAGCTTGGTCACTAGCTCCTATAATTCACCCCTCCACTTT,CASSLVTSSYNSPLHF,.,TRBV5-6,TRBJ1-6
TGTGCCAGCAGCTCCGGACTAGCGGTGGGACATGAGCAGTTCTTC,CASSSGLAVGHEQFF,TRBD2,TRBV7-7,TRBJ2-1
TGTGCCAGCAGACAAACCCAGGGCAGGAACTACGAGCAGTACTTC,CASRQTQGRNYEQYF,.,TRBV6-5,TRBJ2-7
TGTGCCAGCAGCTCCCCCGACAGAGGGGAGACCCAGTACTTC,CASSSPDRGETQYF,.,TRBV7-3,TRBJ2-5
TGTGCCAGCAGCCCAGGGTTTAACACCATATATTTT,CASSPGFNTIYF,.,TRBV14,TRBJ1-3
TGTGCCAGTAGTATTCTAGGGTCTAGCTATGGCTACACCTTC,CASSILGSSYGYTF,.,TRBV19,TRBJ1-2
TGCGCCAGCAGCATGCCGGGACAGGGTTCCTACGAGCAGTACTTC,CASSMPGQGSYEQYF,TRBD1,TRBV5-1,TRBJ2-7
TGCGCCAGCAGCATCCAGGGGGTCCAGTACTTC,CASSIQGVQYF,TRBD1,TRBV5-1,TRBJ2-5
TGCGCCAGCAGTCATCCGACGGGAAAAGCGGCATCGAACTATGGCTACACCTTC,CASSHPTGKAASNYGYTF,.,TRBV23-1,TRBJ1-2
TGTGCCAGCAGCTTACAAGGGGGGATGACAGATACGCAGTATTTT,CASSLQGGMTDTQYF,.,TRBV7-3,TRBJ2-3
TGTGCCAGCAGATCCCGACTAGCGGGGACGACCAGCTCCTACAATGAGCAGTTCTTC,CASRSRLAGTTSSYNEQFF,TRBD2,TRBV2,TRBJ2-1
TGTGCCAGCACCCGATGGGGGGATTCACCCCTCCACTTT,CASTRWGDSPLHF,.,TRBV7-3,TRBJ1-6
TGTGCCATAAAAGCCGGGACTACCGCCTACGAGCAGTACTTC,CAIKAGTTAYEQYF,TRBD2,TRBV10-3,TRBJ2-7
TGTGCCAGCAGCCAAGGTCCTAGCGGGGGGGCCTCCTACAATGAGCAGTTCTTC,CASSQGPSGGASYNEQFF,TRBD2,TRBV7-6,TRBJ2-1
TGTGCCAGCAGCCTGCGGGCTTCCGGGGAGCTGTTTTTT,CASSLRASGELFF,.,TRBV7-3,TRBJ2-2
TGTGCCAGCAGTTACCAGCCGCCCTATGGCTACACCTTC,CASSYQPPYGYTF,.,TRBV6-5,TRBJ1-2
TGTGCCAGCAGCCAAGATCTAGCAGGACTAGCGGGCTACGAGCAGTACTTC,CASSQDLAGLAGYEQYF,TRBD2,TRBV4-2,TRBJ2-7
TGTGCCAGCGACCTTAAAGGGGCAGATACGCAGTATTTT,CASDLKGADTQYF,.,TRBV12-5,TRBJ2-3
TGTGCCAGCACCCCACCCAACAGGGACGAGCAGTACTTC,CASTPPNRDEQYF,.,TRBV25-1,TRBJ2-7
TGTGCCACCAGCAGAGTGGGACAGGGCACTGAAGCTTTCTTT,CATSRVGQGTEAFF,TRBD1,TRBV15,TRBJ1-1
TGTGCCAGCAGCGTAGGTCTAGCGGGGCTGGACGAGCAGTACTTC,CASSVGLAGLDEQYF,TRBD2,TRBV9,TRBJ2-7
TGTGCCAGTAGTATAGGGCGAGCCCGGGGGCGCCTGAGCAATCAGCCCCAGCATTTT,CASSIGRARGRLSNQPQHF,.,TRBV19,TRBJ1-5